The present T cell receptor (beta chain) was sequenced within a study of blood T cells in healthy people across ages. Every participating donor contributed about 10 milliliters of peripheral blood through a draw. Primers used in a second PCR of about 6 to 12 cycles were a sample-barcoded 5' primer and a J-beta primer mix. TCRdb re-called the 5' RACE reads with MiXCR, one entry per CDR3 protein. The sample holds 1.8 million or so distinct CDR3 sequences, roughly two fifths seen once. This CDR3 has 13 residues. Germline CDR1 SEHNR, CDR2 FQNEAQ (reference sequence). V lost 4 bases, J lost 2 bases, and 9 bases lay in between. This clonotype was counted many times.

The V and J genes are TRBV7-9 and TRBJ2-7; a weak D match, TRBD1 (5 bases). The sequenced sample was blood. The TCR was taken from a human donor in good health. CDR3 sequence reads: CASSSRVPYEQYF. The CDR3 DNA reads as TGTGCCAGCAGCTCCAGGGTCCCCTACGAGCAGTACTTC.